Sequencing of this TCR beta chain was carried out in a study of T cell responses to AZD1222 COVID-19 vaccine. Germline lookup yields CDR1 MDHEN and CDR2 SYDVKM. Trimming at V came to 2 bases and at J to 8 bases, leaving 4 bases not matched to a gene. The CDR3 loop spans 14 amino acids. Sequenced by immunoSEQ multiplex PCR; TCRdb stores in-frame clones only, minus some. The sample holds about 160,000 clones, 85% to 95% seen once. Sequenced here: peripheral blood, sampled 28 days after the second AZD1222 dose. This clonotype was obtained from an adult who received the AZD1222 COVID-19 vaccine. V usage is TRBV28 and J usage is TRBJ2-1; 9 nucleotides agree with TRBD2. CDR3 DNA: TGTGCCAGCAGTTTAGCGGGAGGGCCTCATGAGCAGTTCTTC. This codes for CASSLAGGPHEQFF.